The rows below give T cell receptor beta chains drawn from one sample of a study of T cells after yellow fever vaccination. One entry per CDR3 protein results from TCRdb running MiXCR on the 5' RACE reads. The repertoire has a few hundred thousand distinct CDR3 sequences, over 15% of them found once; the top ten carry more than 13%. Source: PBMCs, taken 15 days after the yellow fever booster vaccination. Receptor source: a man aged 25 to 45 who received the YFV17D yellow fever vaccine. Both conserved end residues are part of each CDR3. Fields, in order: clone size, D gene, CDR3 length, J gene, V gene, CDR3 protein, CDR3 DNA. A D gene is named only where the DNA matches it firmly. Only some rows state a clone size, as once, few, many or a class for expanded clones.

.,.,16,TRBJ1-6,TRBV4-3,CASSQEEFSYNSPLHF,TGCGCCAGCAGCCAAGAGGAATTCTCCTATAATTCACCCCTCCACTTT
.,.,13,TRBJ2-3,TRBV7-2,CASSLVGFNTQYF,TGTGCCAGCAGCTTAGTGGGGTTCAATACGCAGTATTTT
.,TRBD2,13,TRBJ2-7,TRBV27,CASGSGRVHEQYF,TGTGCCAGCGGATCAGGGAGGGTACACGAGCAGTACTTC
many,TRBD1,18,TRBJ2-1,TRBV4-3,CASSQEEAGQGLYNEQFF,TGCGCCAGCAGCCAAGAAGAGGCGGGACAGGGCCTCTACAATGAGCAGTTCTTC
.,.,15,TRBJ2-1,TRBV10-1,CASSADRVGKDEQFF,TGCGCCAGCAGTGCGGACAGAGTCGGTAAGGATGAGCAGTTCTTC
few,.,12,TRBJ2-7,TRBV15,CAIASGMTEQYF,TGTGCCATCGCCTCTGGAATGACGGAGCAGTACTTC
few,.,14,TRBJ2-3,TRBV10-3,CAISGATGTDTQYF,TGTGCCATCAGTGGAGCAACAGGGACAGATACGCAGTATTTT
.,.,12,TRBJ2-1,TRBV9,CASSVGWNEQFF,TGTGCCAGCAGCGTAGGGTGGAATGAGCAGTTCTTC
.,.,14,TRBJ2-7,TRBV18,CASSEEISPGEQYF,TGTGCCAGCTCAGAGGAGATTTCCCCCGGCGAGCAGTACTTC
few,.,15,TRBJ2-7,TRBV30,CAWSVKARRIYEQYF,TGTGCCTGGAGTGTGAAGGCGAGAAGGATCTACGAGCAGTACTTC
.,.,13,TRBJ2-7,TRBV12-3/TRBV12-4,CASSFNRASEQYF,TGTGCCAGCAGTTTTAACAGGGCGAGTGAGCAGTACTTC
few,.,14,TRBJ2-7,TRBV12-3/TRBV12-4,CASSRGAKGDEQYF,TGTGCCAGCAGTAGGGGGGCTAAGGGCGACGAGCAGTACTTC